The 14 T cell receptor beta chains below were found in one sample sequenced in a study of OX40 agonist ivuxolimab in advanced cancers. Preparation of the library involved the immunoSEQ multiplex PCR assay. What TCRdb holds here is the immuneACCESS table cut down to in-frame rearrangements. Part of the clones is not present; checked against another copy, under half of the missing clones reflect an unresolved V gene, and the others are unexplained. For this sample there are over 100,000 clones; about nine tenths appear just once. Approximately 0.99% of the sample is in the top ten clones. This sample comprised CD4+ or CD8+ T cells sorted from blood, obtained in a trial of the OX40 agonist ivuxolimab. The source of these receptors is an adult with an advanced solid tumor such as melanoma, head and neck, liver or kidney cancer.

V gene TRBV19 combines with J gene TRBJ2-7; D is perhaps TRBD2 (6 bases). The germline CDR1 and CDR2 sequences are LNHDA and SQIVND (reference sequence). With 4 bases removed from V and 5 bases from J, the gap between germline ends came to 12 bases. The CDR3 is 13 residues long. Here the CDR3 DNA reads TGTGCCAGTAGTACACTAGCAGTTAACGAGCAGTACTTC. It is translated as CASSTLAVNEQYF.

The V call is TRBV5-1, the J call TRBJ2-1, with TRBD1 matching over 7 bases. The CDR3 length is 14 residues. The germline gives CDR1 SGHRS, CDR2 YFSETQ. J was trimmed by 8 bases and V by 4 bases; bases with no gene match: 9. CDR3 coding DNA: TGCGCCAGCAGCGTACAGGGGTACTTAGATGAGCAGTTCTTC. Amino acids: CASSVQGYLDEQFF.

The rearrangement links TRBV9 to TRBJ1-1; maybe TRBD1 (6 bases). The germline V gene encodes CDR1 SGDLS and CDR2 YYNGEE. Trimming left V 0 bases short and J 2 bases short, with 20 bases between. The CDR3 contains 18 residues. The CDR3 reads CASSVVGGQTGPNTEAFF. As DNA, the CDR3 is TGTGCCAGCAGCGTAGTGGGGGGTCAAACAGGGCCCAACACTGAAGCTTTCTTT. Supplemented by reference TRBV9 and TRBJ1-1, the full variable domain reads DSGVTQTPKHLITATGQRVTLRCSPRSGDLSVYWYQQSLDQGLQFLIQYYNGEERAKGNILERFSAQQFPDLHSELNLSSLELGDSALYFCASSVVGGQTGPNTEAFFGQGTRLTVV.

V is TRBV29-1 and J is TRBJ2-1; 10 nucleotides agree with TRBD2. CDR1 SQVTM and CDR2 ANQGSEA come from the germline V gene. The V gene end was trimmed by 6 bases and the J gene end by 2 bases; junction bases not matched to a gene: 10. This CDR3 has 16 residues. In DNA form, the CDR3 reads TGCAGCGTCAAAGGACTAGCGGAGTCCCCCTACAATGAGCAGTTCTTC. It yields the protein CSVKGLAESPYNEQFF.

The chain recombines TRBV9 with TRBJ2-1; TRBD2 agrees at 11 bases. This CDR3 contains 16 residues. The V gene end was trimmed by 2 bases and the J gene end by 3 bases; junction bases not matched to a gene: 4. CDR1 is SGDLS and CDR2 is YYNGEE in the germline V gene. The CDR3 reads CASSVRLAGHYNEQFF. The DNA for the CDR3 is TGTGCCAGCAGCGTGAGACTAGCGGGACACTACAATGAGCAGTTCTTC.

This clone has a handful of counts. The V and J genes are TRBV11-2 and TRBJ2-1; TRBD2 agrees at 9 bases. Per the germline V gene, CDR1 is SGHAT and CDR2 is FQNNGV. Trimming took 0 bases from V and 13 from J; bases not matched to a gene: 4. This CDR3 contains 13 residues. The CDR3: CASSLETSGSQFF. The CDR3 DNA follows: TGTGCCAGCAGCTTAGAAACTAGCGGGTCCCAGTTCTTC.

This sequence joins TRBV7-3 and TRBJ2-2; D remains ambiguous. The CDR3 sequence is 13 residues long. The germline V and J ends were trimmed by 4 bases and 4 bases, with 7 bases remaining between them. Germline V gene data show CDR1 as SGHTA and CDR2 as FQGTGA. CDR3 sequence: CASSSTVTGELFF. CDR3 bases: TGTGCCAGCAGCTCGACGGTCACCGGGGAGCTGTTTTTT.

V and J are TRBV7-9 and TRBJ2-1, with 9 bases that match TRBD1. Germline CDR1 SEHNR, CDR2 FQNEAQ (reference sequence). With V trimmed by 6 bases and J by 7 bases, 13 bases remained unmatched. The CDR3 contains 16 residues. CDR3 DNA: TGTGCCAGCAGGCCAATGGACGAGACAGGGGGAAATGAGCAGTTCTTC. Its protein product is CASRPMDETGGNEQFF.

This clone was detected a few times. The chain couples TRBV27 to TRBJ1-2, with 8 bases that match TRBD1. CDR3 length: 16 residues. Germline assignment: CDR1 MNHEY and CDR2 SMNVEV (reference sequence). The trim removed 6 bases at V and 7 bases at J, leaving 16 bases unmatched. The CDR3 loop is CASRHRDRMRSGGYTF. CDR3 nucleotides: TGTGCCAGCAGGCACCGGGACAGGATGAGGTCAGGTGGCTACACCTTC.

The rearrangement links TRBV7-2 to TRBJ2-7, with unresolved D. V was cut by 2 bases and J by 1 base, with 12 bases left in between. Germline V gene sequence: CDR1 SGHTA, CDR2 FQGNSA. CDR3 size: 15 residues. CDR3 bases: TGTGCCAGCAGCTTAAAAGGTATGACTTCCTACGAGCAGTACTTC. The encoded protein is CASSLKGMTSYEQYF.

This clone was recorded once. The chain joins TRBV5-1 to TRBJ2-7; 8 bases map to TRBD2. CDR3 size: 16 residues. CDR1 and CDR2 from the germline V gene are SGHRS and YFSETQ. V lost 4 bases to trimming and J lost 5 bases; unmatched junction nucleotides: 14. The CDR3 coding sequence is TGCGCCAGCAGCACTGGCAACCTAGCGGGTTCCAACGAGCAGTACTTC. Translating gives CASSTGNLAGSNEQYF.

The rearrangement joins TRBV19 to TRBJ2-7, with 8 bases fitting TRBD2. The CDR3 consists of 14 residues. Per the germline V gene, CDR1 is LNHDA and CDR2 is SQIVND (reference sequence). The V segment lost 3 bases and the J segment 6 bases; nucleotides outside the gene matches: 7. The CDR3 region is CASSISSGRREQYF. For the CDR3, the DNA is TGTGCCAGTAGTATCTCGAGCGGGAGACGCGAGCAGTACTTC.

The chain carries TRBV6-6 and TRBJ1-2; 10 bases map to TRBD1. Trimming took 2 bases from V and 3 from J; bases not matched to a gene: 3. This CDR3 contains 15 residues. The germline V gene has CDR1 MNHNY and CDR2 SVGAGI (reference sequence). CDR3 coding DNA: TGTGCCAGCAGTTACAGGGACAGGGGTGACTATGGCTACACCTTC. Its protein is CASSYRDRGDYGYTF.

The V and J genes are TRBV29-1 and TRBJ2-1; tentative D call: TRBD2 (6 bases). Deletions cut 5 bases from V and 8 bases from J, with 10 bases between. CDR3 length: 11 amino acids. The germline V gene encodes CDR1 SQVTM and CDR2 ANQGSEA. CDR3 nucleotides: TGCAGCGTTTCCCCTAGCGATGAGCAGTTCTTC. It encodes CSVSPSDEQFF.